This is a list of T cell receptor beta chains from one sample in a study of beta chain features in type 1 diabetes. Profiling relied on immunoSEQ multiplex PCR, and the TCRdb table lists in-frame clones only, not all of them. The profile shows 300,000 to 350,000 clones, approximately 9.9% of them singletons. Sample: central memory CD4+ T cells from blood. The receptor set was obtained from a man younger than 40 with type 1 diabetes. CDR3s include the opening cysteine and the closing phenylalanine or tryptophan. The D gene is left open where the match is weak. The size entry is marked missing in some rows and otherwise reads once, few, many or a size class.

CDR3nt,CDR3aa,j_gene,abundance,v_gene,d_gene
TGTGCCAGCAGCCCCTCCGCACCCGGGGCCCGCTTC,CASSPSAPGARF,TRBJ1-2,.,TRBV7-9,.
TGTGCCAGCAGCCCCCGTGGGACGGACCCCTACGAGCAGTACTTC,CASSPRGTDPYEQYF,TRBJ2-7,many,TRBV9,.
TGTGCCAGCAGCGTAAGCCCTAAGGGACAGGGGACCACTGAAGCTTTCTTT,CASSVSPKGQGTTEAFF,TRBJ1-1,.,TRBV9,TRBD1
TGTGCCTGGAGTGGGCTAGCGGGGGCGAACACCGGGGAGCTGTTTTTT,CAWSGLAGANTGELFF,TRBJ2-2,.,TRBV30,TRBD2
TGTGCCAGCAGCGGTGACAGGCTCGGTGGCTACACCTTC,CASSGDRLGGYTF,TRBJ1-2,few,TRBV7-2,.
TGTGCCAGCAGCGGGGATAGGTTCCCTAAACTGTTTTTT,CASSGDRFPKLFF,TRBJ1-4,few,TRBV5-6,.
TGTGCCAGCAGGGAGCGGGGGTTCAGCTACGAGCAGTACTTC,CASRERGFSYEQYF,TRBJ2-7,.,TRBV7-2,TRBD2
TGCAGCGTTCGTAGTCGGAACAATGAGCAGTTCTTC,CSVRSRNNEQFF,TRBJ2-1,many,TRBV29-1,.
TGTGCCAGCAGCTTGGCAGGGGATGCCTACGAGCAGTACTTC,CASSLAGDAYEQYF,TRBJ2-7,few,TRBV7-9,.
TGTGCCATCAGTCCTCCGACAGGGGAAACTGAAGCTTTCTTT,CAISPPTGETEAFF,TRBJ1-1,few,TRBV10-3,TRBD1
TGTGCCAGCAGCCTAGGTGGGGGCGGATGGACTGAAGCTTTCTTT,CASSLGGGGWTEAFF,TRBJ1-1,.,TRBV7-9,.
TGTGCCTGGAGTGTTACAGTGGGCTACACCTTC,CAWSVTVGYTF,TRBJ1-2,many,TRBV30,.
TGTGCCAGCAGTTTGCTCACGACCGGTGGAAGGGGGCAGTTCTTC,CASSLLTTGGRGQFF,TRBJ2-1,few,TRBV27,.
TGTGCCAGCATGACCGAGTGGGCTGGGGCCAACGTCCTGACTTTC,CASMTEWAGANVLTF,TRBJ2-6,.,TRBV6-5,.
TGTGCCAGCAGGGAGGGGACAGGGGTTCAGCCCCAGCATTTT,CASREGTGVQPQHF,TRBJ1-5,.,TRBV2,TRBD1
TGCGCCAGCAGCTTCTTTTCCGGGCGGGATTCACCCCTCCACTTT,CASSFFSGRDSPLHF,TRBJ1-6,few,TRBV5-1,.
TGTGCCAGCAGTACAGGGGGCTACGGGGAGCTGTTTTTT,CASSTGGYGELFF,TRBJ2-2,many,TRBV2,TRBD1
TGTGCCAGCAGCCCCCGGAACACCGGGGAGCTGTTTTTT,CASSPRNTGELFF,TRBJ2-2,many,TRBV11-3,.
TGTGCTAGCAGCTTAGAACAGGGATATGAGCAGTTCTTC,CASSLEQGYEQFF,TRBJ2-1,.,TRBV7-7,.
TGCGCCAGCAGCCAAGAAGGCCCGGGACAGGGTTACCACGAGCAGTACTTC,CASSQEGPGQGYHEQYF,TRBJ2-7,many,TRBV4-1,TRBD1
TGTGCCAGCAGCCCCAGCGTTCGCACAGATACGCAGTATTTT,CASSPSVRTDTQYF,TRBJ2-3,.,TRBV7-7,.
TGTGCCAGCAGTTATACAGGGACCTACGAGCAGTACTTC,CASSYTGTYEQYF,TRBJ2-7,.,TRBV5-6,.
TGCGCCAGCAGCCGCCAATACGACGCAGGTACTGGGGCCAACGTCCTGACTTTC,CASSRQYDAGTGANVLTF,TRBJ2-6,few,TRBV4-3,.
TGTGCCAGCAGCTCCCCCAGGGGGAATAATTCACCCCTCCACTTT,CASSSPRGNNSPLHF,TRBJ1-6,.,TRBV7-9,TRBD1
TGTGCCAGCAGATCGCAGAGTGAAAAACTGTTTTTT,CASRSQSEKLFF,TRBJ1-4,few,TRBV2,.
TGTGCCAGCGGCCCCCCTTACGAGCAGTACTTC,CASGPPYEQYF,TRBJ2-7,.,TRBV7-2,.
TGCGCCAGCAGCCAGGCTACAGGGGGCGCGGTCTATGGCTACACCTTC,CASSQATGGAVYGYTF,TRBJ1-2,.,TRBV4-3,TRBD1
TGCAGCGCGGGGCCCCGGAGGACGGACCCGAACACTGAAGCTTTCTTT,CSAGPRRTDPNTEAFF,TRBJ1-1,.,TRBV29-1,.
TGTGCCAGCAGTCCACACAGGGAAGGGCGCACTGAAGCTTTCTTT,CASSPHREGRTEAFF,TRBJ1-1,.,TRBV27,.
TGTGCCAGCAGACGAGGACAGGGCTGGGACTATGGCTACACCTTC,CASRRGQGWDYGYTF,TRBJ1-2,few,TRBV5-6,TRBD1
TGTGCCAGCAGACGCGGACAGGGAGACACAGATACGCAGTATTTT,CASRRGQGDTDTQYF,TRBJ2-3,.,TRBV6-5,TRBD1
TGTGCCAGCAGCCTAGAGGGGGGGTATAATTCACCCCTCCACTTT,CASSLEGGYNSPLHF,TRBJ1-6,.,TRBV11-2,.
TGTGCCAGTCGCGAATCCCAAGAGACCCAGTACTTC,CASRESQETQYF,TRBJ2-5,.,TRBV28,.
TGTGCCAGCAGAGGCCCCTTCGAAGGGACAGGGAAGACCGGGGAGCTGTTTTTT,CASRGPFEGTGKTGELFF,TRBJ2-2,.,TRBV14,TRBD1
TGTGCCAGCAGCCTCGACAGGGACACAGATACGCAGTATTTT,CASSLDRDTDTQYF,TRBJ2-3,many,TRBV7-8,TRBD1
TGTGCCAGCGCCCGGAGGCAAGAGACCCAGTACTTC,CASARRQETQYF,TRBJ2-5,few,TRBV21-1,.
TGTGCCAGTAGTTCGGGACTTTCGTGGGAGCTGTTTTTT,CASSSGLSWELFF,TRBJ2-2,many,TRBV19,.
TGCGCCAGCAGCCCACGGGACAGCTTGGAGACCCAGTACTTC,CASSPRDSLETQYF,TRBJ2-5,few,TRBV5-1,TRBD1
TGTGCCAGCAGTTACTCGGGGGGTTGGGATAATGAAAAACTGTTTTTT,CASSYSGGWDNEKLFF,TRBJ1-4,.,TRBV6-5,.
TGTGCCAGCAGTGAACGGCGGTCCACTGAAGCTTTCTTT,CASSERRSTEAFF,TRBJ1-1,few,TRBV6-5,.
TGTGCCAGCAGCTTAGCTACAGGAGGTCAGCCCCAGCATTTT,CASSLATGGQPQHF,TRBJ1-5,many,TRBV7-2,.
TGTGCCAGCAGCCAAGATCTGGACACTGGCTACACCTTC,CASSQDLDTGYTF,TRBJ1-2,few,TRBV14,.
TGTGCCAGCAGAGAGCGGGGTTTAGCTAACTATGGCTACACCTTC,CASRERGLANYGYTF,TRBJ1-2,.,TRBV27,.
TGTGCCAGCAATCCTAGCGACACCGGGGAGCTGTTTTTT,CASNPSDTGELFF,TRBJ2-2,.,TRBV9,.
TGTGCCAGCAGTGAAGGAAAGGGACGGTACTATGGCTACACCTTC,CASSEGKGRYYGYTF,TRBJ1-2,few,TRBV6-1,.
TGCGCCAGCAGCCTGAACCTAAACACCGGGGAGCTGTTTTTT,CASSLNLNTGELFF,TRBJ2-2,few,TRBV4-3,.
TGTGCCAGCAGTTCTCGACGGGCCGGAGATACGCAGTATTTT,CASSSRRAGDTQYF,TRBJ2-3,.,TRBV11-3,.
TGTGCCAGCAGCTCTCACACAGGGGTCCAAGAGACCCAGTACTTC,CASSSHTGVQETQYF,TRBJ2-5,.,TRBV11-2,TRBD1
TGTGCCAGCAGTTCCCCAGGAGCTACGCAGTATTTT,CASSSPGATQYF,TRBJ2-3,.,TRBV6-5,.
TGTGCCATCAGTGAGCAGACAGGCTCCTACAATGAGCAGTTCTTC,CAISEQTGSYNEQFF,TRBJ2-1,many,TRBV10-3,.
TGCAGCGACCGAACTCCCCGGGATACGCAGTATTTT,CSDRTPRDTQYF,TRBJ2-3,.,TRBV29-1,.
TGCGCCAGCAGCTTACAGGGTTTACAAGAGACCCAGTACTTC,CASSLQGLQETQYF,TRBJ2-5,.,TRBV5-1,.
TGTGCCAGCACCGGGACAACGAGGGGTGAGCAGTTCTTC,CASTGTTRGEQFF,TRBJ2-1,.,TRBV2,.
TGCAGCGTTGACAGGGGCCACGGGCGGGGCTACACCTTC,CSVDRGHGRGYTF,TRBJ1-2,few,TRBV29-1,.
TGTGCCAGCAGAGGCCTAAGCACAGATACGCAGTATTTT,CASRGLSTDTQYF,TRBJ2-3,.,TRBV27,.
TGCGCCAGCAGTTCTACCCAAGGACTAGCGGGGCAAGAGACCCAGTACTTC,CASSSTQGLAGQETQYF,TRBJ2-5,few,TRBV5-1,TRBD2
TGCAGTGCTAGGATAGCGGAAAAACTGTTTTTT,CSARIAEKLFF,TRBJ1-4,.,TRBV20-1,.